This T cell receptor (beta chain) derives from a study of cytomegalovirus exposure and HLA in healthy donors. Study as a whole: Earlier sequencing of 150 million to 200 million T cells yielded about 120 million unique TCR beta sequences. General observations from the study: It was in a later analysis that TCR association rates were seen to vary by HLA locus, highest for DRB1 and lowest for HLA-C.

The primer mix had 60 Vbeta and 13 Jbeta primers. Profiling relied on immunoSEQ multiplex PCR, and the TCRdb table lists in-frame clones only, not all of them. The sample consists of roughly 150,000 clones, approximately 81% of them appearing once. As for this clone: Its cognate antigen is unknown.

From germline, CDR1 is GTSNPN and CDR2 SVGIG (reference sequence). Trimming stripped 2 bases from V and 0 bases from J, with 13 bases between. CDR3 length: 16 amino acids. The sequenced material came from PBMCs. The sequence was obtained from a male donor in good health and CMV-seronegative. The chain carries TRBV30 and TRBJ2-2, with a weak D call TRBD1 (5 bases). The CDR3 DNA is TGTGCCTGGAGTCCGGACACACCGACGAACACCGGGGAGCTGTTTTTT. Translation gives CAWSPDTPTNTGELFF.